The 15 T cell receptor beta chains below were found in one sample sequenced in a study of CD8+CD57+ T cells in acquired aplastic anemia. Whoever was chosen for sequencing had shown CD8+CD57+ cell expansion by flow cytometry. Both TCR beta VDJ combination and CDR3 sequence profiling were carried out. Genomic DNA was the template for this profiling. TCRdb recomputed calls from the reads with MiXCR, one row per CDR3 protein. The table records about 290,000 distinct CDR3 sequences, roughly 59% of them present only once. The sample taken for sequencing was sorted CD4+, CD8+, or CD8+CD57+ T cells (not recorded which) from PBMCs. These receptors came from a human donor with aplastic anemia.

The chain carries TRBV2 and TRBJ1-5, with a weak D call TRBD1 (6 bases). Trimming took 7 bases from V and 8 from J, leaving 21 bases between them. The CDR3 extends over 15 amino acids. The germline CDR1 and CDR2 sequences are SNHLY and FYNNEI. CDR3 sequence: CASTRGTGATEPQHF. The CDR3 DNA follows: TGTGCCAGCACACGAGGGACGGGGGCGACGGAGCCCCAGCATTTT. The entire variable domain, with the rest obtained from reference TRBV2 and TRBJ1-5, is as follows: EPEVTQTPSHQVTQMGQEVILRCVPISNHLYFYWYRQILGQKVEFLVSFYNNEISEKSEIFDDQFSVERPDGSNFTLKIRSTKLEDSAMYFCASTRGTGATEPQHFGDGTRLSIL.

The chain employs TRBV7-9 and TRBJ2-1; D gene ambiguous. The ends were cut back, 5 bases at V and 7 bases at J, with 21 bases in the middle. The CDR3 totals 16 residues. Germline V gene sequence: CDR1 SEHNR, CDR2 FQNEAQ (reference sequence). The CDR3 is CASSPQKDGIDNEQFF. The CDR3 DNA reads TGTGCCAGCAGCCCGCAGAAGGACGGCATTGATAATGAGCAGTTCTTC.

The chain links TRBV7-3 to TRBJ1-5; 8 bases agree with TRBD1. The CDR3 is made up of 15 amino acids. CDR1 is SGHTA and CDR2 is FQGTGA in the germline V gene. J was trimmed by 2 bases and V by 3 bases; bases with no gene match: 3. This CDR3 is CASSFPGQGNQPQHF. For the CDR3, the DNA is TGTGCCAGCAGCTTCCCGGGACAGGGCAATCAGCCCCAGCATTTT.

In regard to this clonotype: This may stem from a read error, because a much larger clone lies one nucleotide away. This CDR3 is CASSPASGTYGQYF. The CDR3 DNA reads TGTGCCAGCAGTCCGGCCAGCGGGACCTACGGGCAGTACTTC. V and J are TRBV6-5 and TRBJ2-7; 7 bases map to TRBD2. The CDR3 runs to 14 residues. Germline V CDR1 and CDR2: MNHEY, SVGAGI.

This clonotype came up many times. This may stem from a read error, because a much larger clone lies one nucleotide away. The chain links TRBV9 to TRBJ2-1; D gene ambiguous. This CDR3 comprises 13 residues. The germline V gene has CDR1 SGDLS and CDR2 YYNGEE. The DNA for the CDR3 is TGTGCCAGCAGCGTAGGGCCGTTAAATGGGCAGTTCTTC. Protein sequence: CASSVGPLNGQFF.

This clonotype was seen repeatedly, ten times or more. The CDR3 DNA is TGTGCCAGCAGTTACTCTTCCGGCGGGAGGGGAGAAGGGACCCAGTACTTC. Residues: CASSYSSGGRGEGTQYF. The V gene is TRBV6-5, the J gene TRBJ2-5, with TRBD2 matching over 9 bases. Germline V gene data show CDR1 as MNHEY and CDR2 as SVGAGI. Germline trimming cut 0 bases from V and 7 bases from J; bases unmatched to any gene: 12. This CDR3 region has 17 residues.

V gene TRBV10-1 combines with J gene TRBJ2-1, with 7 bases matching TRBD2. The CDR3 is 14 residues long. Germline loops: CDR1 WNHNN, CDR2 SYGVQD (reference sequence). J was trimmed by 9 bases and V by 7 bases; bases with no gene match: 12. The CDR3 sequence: CASTAGTSGGEQFF. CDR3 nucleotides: TGCGCCAGCACCGCCGGGACCTCGGGAGGTGAGCAGTTCTTC.

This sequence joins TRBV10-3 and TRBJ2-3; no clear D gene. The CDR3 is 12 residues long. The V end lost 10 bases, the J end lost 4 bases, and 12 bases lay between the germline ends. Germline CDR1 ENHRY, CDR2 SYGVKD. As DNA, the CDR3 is TGTGCCACCGCTCAGGATTCAGATACGCAGTATTTT. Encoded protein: CATAQDSDTQYF.

The CDR3 here is CASSLGRVGYNEQFF. DNA for the CDR3: TGTGCCAGCAGCTTAGGGCGGGTGGGCTACAATGAGCAGTTCTTC. The genes are TRBV7-2 and TRBJ2-1; tentative D call: TRBD2 (5 bases). V lost 1 base, J lost 3 bases, and 10 bases lay in between. In germline, CDR1 is SGHTA, CDR2 FQGNSA. The CDR3 covers 15 residues.

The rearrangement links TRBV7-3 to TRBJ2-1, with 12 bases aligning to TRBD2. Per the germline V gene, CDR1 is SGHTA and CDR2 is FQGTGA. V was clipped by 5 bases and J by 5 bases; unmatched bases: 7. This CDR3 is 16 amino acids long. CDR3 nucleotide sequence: TGTGCCAGCAGCCCTAGCGGGGGGGCGGCCCACAATGAGCAGTTCTTC. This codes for CASSPSGGAAHNEQFF.

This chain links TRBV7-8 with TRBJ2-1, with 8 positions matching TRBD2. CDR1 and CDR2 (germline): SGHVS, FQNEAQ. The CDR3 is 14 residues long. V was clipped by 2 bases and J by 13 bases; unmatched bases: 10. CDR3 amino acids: CASSLFIREGKQFF. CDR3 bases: TGTGCCAGCAGCTTATTTATCCGGGAGGGTAAACAGTTCTTC.

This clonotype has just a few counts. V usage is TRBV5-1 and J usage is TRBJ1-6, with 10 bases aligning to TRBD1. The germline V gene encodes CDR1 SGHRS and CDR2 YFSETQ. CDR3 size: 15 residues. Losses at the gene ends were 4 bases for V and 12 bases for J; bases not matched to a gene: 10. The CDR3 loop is CASSPPTGGGEPLHF. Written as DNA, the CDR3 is TGCGCCAGCAGCCCACCGACAGGGGGCGGCGAACCCCTCCACTTT.

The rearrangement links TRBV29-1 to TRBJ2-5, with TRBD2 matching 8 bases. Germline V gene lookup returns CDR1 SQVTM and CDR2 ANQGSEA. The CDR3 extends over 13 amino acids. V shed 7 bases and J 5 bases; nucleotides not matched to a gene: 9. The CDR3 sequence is CSAGGGRLETQYF. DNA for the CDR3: TGCAGCGCGGGGGGGGGGAGGTTGGAGACCCAGTACTTC. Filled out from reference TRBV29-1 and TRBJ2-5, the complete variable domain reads SAVISQKPSRDICQRGTSLTIQCQVDSQVTMMFWYRQQPGQSLTLIATANQGSEATYESGFVIDKFPISRPNLTFSTLTVSNMSPEDSSIYLCSAGGGRLETQYFGPGTRLLVL.

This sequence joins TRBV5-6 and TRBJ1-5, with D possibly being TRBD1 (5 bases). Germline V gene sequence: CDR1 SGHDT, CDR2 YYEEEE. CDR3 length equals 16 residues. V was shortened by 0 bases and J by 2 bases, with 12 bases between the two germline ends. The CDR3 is CASSLEGDSGNQPQHF. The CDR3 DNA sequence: TGTGCCAGCAGCTTGGAGGGTGACAGCGGCAATCAGCCCCAGCATTTT.

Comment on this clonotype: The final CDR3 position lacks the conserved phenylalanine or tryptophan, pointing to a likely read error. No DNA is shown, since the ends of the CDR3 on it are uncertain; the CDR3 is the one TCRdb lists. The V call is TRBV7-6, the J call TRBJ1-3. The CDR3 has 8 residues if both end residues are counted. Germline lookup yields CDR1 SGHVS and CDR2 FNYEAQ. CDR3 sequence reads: CASSLNSV.